This T cell receptor (beta chain) was observed in a study of regulatory T cells in long-lasting Graves disease. V was shortened by 3 bases and J by 0 bases, with 12 bases between the two germline ends. Germline lookup yields CDR1 LGHDT and CDR2 YNNKEL (reference sequence). The CDR3 is made up of 16 amino acids. Time point of the sample: newly diagnosed GD, antithyroid drugs for less than 3 months. PBMC RNA served as the TCR library source. Arm-PCR of CDR3 regions and iRepertoire HTBI primers were the basis on which TCR beta libraries were built. One entry per CDR3 protein results from TCRdb running MiXCR on the multiplex PCR reads. This sample has about 450,000 distinct CDR3 sequences, with 11% to 15% found just once. This clonotype was recorded many times. The same specimen was also included in a second study, on T cells in Graves' hyperthyroidism and ophthalmopathy.

Sequenced material: peripheral blood mononuclear cells (PBMCs), taken at new diagnosis, from a patient treated with antithyroid drugs. This sequence was found in a woman in her fifties or sixties with Graves disease. This rearrangement joins TRBV3-1 to TRBJ2-1; TRBD1 is a possible D gene (6 bases). In DNA form, the CDR3 reads TGTGCCAGCAGCCACCCCAGGGGAAGCTCCTACAATGAGCAGTTCTTC. Its translation: CASSHPRGSSYNEQFF.